Presented here are 5 T cell receptor beta chains from one specimen sequenced in a study of blood T cell repertoires in COVID-19. Produced via immunoSEQ multiplex PCR; TCRdb's table is partial and in-frame only. The table lists fewer than 250,000 clones, about 88% of them singletons. Material: peripheral blood. These receptors were collected from a man aged 30-40 years with acute or convalescent COVID-19.

V usage is TRBV10-3 and J usage is TRBJ2-5; D uncertain. This CDR3 has 12 residues. From germline, CDR1 is ENHRY and CDR2 SYGVKD. The V and J ends lost 8 bases and 3 bases respectively, with 10 bases between them. CDR3 sequence: CAIAHTEETQYF. The CDR3 coding sequence is TGTGCCATCGCCCATACAGAAGAGACCCAGTACTTC.

This chain connects TRBV30 to TRBJ2-5, with 8 bases lining up with TRBD2. V was pared by 4 bases and J by 5 bases, with 6 bases of the junction left unmatched. Germline V gene sequence: CDR1 GTSNPN, CDR2 SVGIG (reference sequence). This CDR3 spans 13 amino acids. This chain's CDR3 is CAWTGGAGETQYF. Here the CDR3 DNA reads TGTGCCTGGACCGGGGGGGCCGGCGAGACCCAGTACTTC.

V is TRBV12-3 or TRBV12-4 and J is TRBJ1-1; tentatively, D is TRBD1 (5 bases). This CDR3 has 13 residues. Trimming took off 5 bases at V and 6 bases at J, with 13 bases between the two ends. The CDR3 sequence: CASSPQRGAEAFF. Here the CDR3 DNA reads TGTGCCAGCAGTCCCCAACGGGGGGCTGAAGCTTTCTTT.

V usage is TRBV6-2 or TRBV6-3 and J usage is TRBJ2-2; 11 bases agree with TRBD2. V dropped 4 bases and J dropped 2; count of bases not matched to a gene: 6. The CDR3 is 17 amino acids. Germline V gene sequence: CDR1 MNHEY, CDR2 SVGEGT. Written as DNA, the CDR3 is TGTGCCAGCAGTTTGATTAGCGGGGGGGCCAACACCGGGGAGCTGTTTTTT. Translated: CASSLISGGANTGELFF.

The CDR3 nucleotides are TGTGCCACCAGTGATAAACGGGGGAGCTCCTACAATGAGCAGTTCTTC. Translating gives CATSDKRGSSYNEQFF. The chain couples TRBV24-1 to TRBJ2-1; D is perhaps TRBD2 (6 bases). This CDR3 has 16 residues. V gave up 3 bases and J gave up 0 bases, with 11 bases separating them. Germline-derived CDR1 and CDR2 are KGHDR and SFDVKD.